Below are 19 T cell receptor beta chains sequenced from a single sample in a study of Ad26.COV2.S vaccination and SARS-CoV-2 variants. Treatment indicated: 19 received Ad26.COV2.S at low or high dose, single or two shots; several received placebo; per-sample allocation not given. Sampling happened 63 days after the first vaccine or placebo injection. Profiling relied on immunoSEQ multiplex PCR, and the TCRdb table lists in-frame clones only, not all of them. The sample records 300,000 to 400,000 clones, around 87% being singletons. This specimen consisted of peripheral blood, obtained in a trial of Ad26.COV2.S vaccine versus placebo. These receptors all come from a person between 18 and 59 years old who received the Ad26.COV2.S COVID-19 vaccine or a placebo.

This rearrangement joins TRBV9 to TRBJ1-6; D gene ambiguous. This CDR3 spans 15 amino acids. Germline CDR1 SGDLS, CDR2 YYNGEE. V shed 0 bases and J shed 5 bases, with 9 bases lying between them. The CDR3 nucleotides read TGTGCCAGCAGCGTAGATGGTCGGGATAATTCACCCCTCCACTTT. Translating gives CASSVDGRDNSPLHF.

This clone was counted only a few times. The chain links TRBV27 to TRBJ1-1; no reliable D call. Germline-derived CDR1 and CDR2 are MNHEY and SMNVEV (reference sequence). Trimming left V 4 bases short and J 4 bases short, with 7 bases between. The CDR3 sequence is 12 residues long. CDR3 loop: CASSSVATEAFF. CDR3 DNA sequence: TGTGCCAGCAGTTCGGTTGCCACTGAAGCTTTCTTT.

The rearrangement uses TRBV9 and TRBJ2-7; D is undetermined. Germline lookup yields CDR1 SGDLS and CDR2 YYNGEE. CDR3 length: 11 amino acids. V lost 2 bases and J lost 3, with 3 bases in between. The CDR3 protein is CASSVSYEQYF. The CDR3 DNA reads TGTGCCAGCAGCGTCAGCTACGAGCAGTACTTC.

The rearrangement links TRBV7-3 to TRBJ2-5; TRBD2 is a possible D gene (6 bases). Trimming removed 2 bases at V and 8 bases at J, with 24 bases between. The CDR3 covers 17 residues. Germline V gives CDR1 SGHTA, CDR2 FQGTGA. CDR3 region: CASSLGIRGEPGETQYF. The DNA for the CDR3 is TGTGCCAGCAGCTTAGGAATTAGGGGTGAACCGGGAGAAACCCAGTACTTC.

The DNA of the CDR3 is TGTGCCAGCAGCTACGGACTAAGGAGAAGGAACACTGAAGCTTTCTTT. Its translation is CASSYGLRRRNTEAFF. This rearrangement joins TRBV6-5 to TRBJ1-1; no clear D. V lost 6 bases, J lost 1 base, and 18 bases lay in between. This CDR3 has 16 residues. Germline CDR1 MNHEY, CDR2 SVGAGI.

The chain combines TRBV15 with TRBJ2-3; 10 positions match TRBD2. CDR1 is LNHNV, CDR2 YYDKDF, per germline (reference sequence). V was clipped by 4 bases and J by 4 bases; unmatched bases: 11. The CDR3 has 17 amino acids. Written as DNA, the CDR3 is TGTGCCACCAGCAACAAGCGGGGGGGGCCAAGGGCAGATACGCAGTATTTT. It encodes CATSNKRGGPRADTQYF.

V gene TRBV6-5 combines with J gene TRBJ1-1; the D is unclear. Germline V gene sequence: CDR1 MNHEY, CDR2 SVGAGI. V was cut by 5 bases and J by 5 bases, with 12 bases left in between. The length of the CDR3 is 13 residues. The CDR3 spells CASSNGRRTEAFF. For the CDR3, the DNA is TGTGCCAGCAGTAACGGGCGAAGGACTGAAGCTTTCTTT.

V is TRBV9 and J is TRBJ2-3; no definite D call. The CDR3 contains 12 residues. Germline CDR1 SGDLS, CDR2 YYNGEE. Trimming shortened V by 5 bases and J by 2 bases, and 6 bases separated the two germline ends. The DNA of the CDR3 is TGTGCCAGCAGAGGGCCCACAGATACGCAGTATTTT. This gives the protein CASRGPTDTQYF.

The V gene is TRBV14, the J gene TRBJ1-1; D unresolved. Trimming removed 4 bases from V and 7 bases from J, with 13 bases in between. CDR1 and CDR2 (germline): SGHDN, FVKESK. The CDR3 length is 13 residues. The CDR3 reads CASSPLPALEAFF. The CDR3 bases are TGTGCCAGCAGCCCGCTACCGGCTCTTGAAGCTTTCTTT. The variable domain in full, completed from reference TRBV14 and TRBJ1-1, reads EAGVTQFPSHSVIEKGQTVTLRCDPISGHDNLYWYRRVMGKEIKFLLHFVKESKQDESGMPNNRFLAERTGGTYSTLKVQPAELEDSGVYFCASSPLPALEAFFGQGTRLTVV.

The gene calls are TRBV2 and TRBJ1-2; D possibly corresponds to TRBD1 (5 bases). This CDR3 is built from 16 residues. Germline V lookup: CDR1 SNHLY, CDR2 FYNNEI. The V gene lost 3 bases and the J gene lost 4 bases, with 18 bases spanning the gap. In DNA, the CDR3 is TGTGCCAGCAGTGATGGGCAGGGCCGAATGACCTATGGCTACACCTTC. Protein sequence: CASSDGQGRMTYGYTF.

The chain uses TRBV12-3 or TRBV12-4 and TRBJ2-7; the D is unclear. The germline V and J ends were trimmed by 3 bases and 3 bases, with 9 bases remaining between them. This CDR3 has 13 residues. The CDR3 reads CASSFGRDYEQYF. CDR3 sequence (DNA): TGTGCCAGCAGTTTTGGTAGGGACTACGAGCAGTACTTC.

The genes are TRBV3-1 (or the pseudogene TRBV3-2) and TRBJ1-3, with D possibly matching TRBD1 (5 bases). Trimming left V 0 bases short and J 0 bases short, with 12 bases between. CDR1 is LGHDT and CDR2 is YNNKEL in the germline V gene (reference sequence). The CDR3 totals 17 residues. CDR3 DNA: TGTGCCAGCAGCCAAGAGTTCAGGGCGAGCTCTGGAAACACCATATATTTT. It is translated as CASSQEFRASSGNTIYF.

The V gene is TRBV6-5, the J gene TRBJ1-1; D ambiguous. Germline V lookup: CDR1 MNHEY, CDR2 SVGAGI. Trimming removed 8 bases at V and 10 bases at J, with 23 bases between. The CDR3 totals 14 residues. The CDR3 DNA sequence: TGTGCCAGCCTAGGGTTCCCCTTGACGTCTCGAGCTTTCTTT. This gives the protein CASLGFPLTSRAFF.

In DNA form, the CDR3 reads TGCGCCAGCAGCTCTCCCGGGACTAGCGGGGGGCCGGGAGCGGACCAGTACTTC. It translates to CASSSPGTSGGPGADQYF. The chain links TRBV5-1 to TRBJ2-5; the match to TRBD2 covers 15 bases. Germline CDR1 and CDR2: SGHRS and YFSETQ. The CDR3 spans 18 residues. J gave up 10 bases and V 3 bases, and 16 bases lay outside the gene matches.

The V and J genes are TRBV6-6 and TRBJ2-7; 8 bases match TRBD1. Germline CDR1 is MNHNY and CDR2 is SVGAGI (reference sequence). V was clipped by 5 bases and J by 3 bases; unmatched bases: 3. The CDR3 is made up of 13 amino acids. The CDR3 DNA is TGTGCCAGCAGTCTCGGACAGGGCTACGAGCAGTACTTC. Amino acid sequence: CASSLGQGYEQYF.

This clone was observed a single time. The rearrangement links TRBV5-1 to TRBJ2-7; D is possibly TRBD2 (5 bases). Germline lookup yields CDR1 SGHRS and CDR2 YFSETQ. V lost 10 bases and J 6 bases, leaving 23 bases between the germline ends. The CDR3 runs to 14 residues. This CDR3 is CASSGEDSWGEQYF. The CDR3 DNA sequence: TGCGCCTCGTCCGGAGAGGACTCTTGGGGCGAGCAGTACTTC.

This clone appeared once. CDR3 residues: CASSINGGEKLFF. CDR3 DNA: TGTGCCAGTAGTATAAATGGGGGGGAAAAACTGTTTTTT. The chain has TRBV19 and TRBJ1-4; D is perhaps TRBD1 (5 bases). Germline V gene data show CDR1 as LNHDA and CDR2 as SQIVND (reference sequence). The germline V and J ends were trimmed by 2 bases and 8 bases, with 9 bases remaining between them. The CDR3 has 13 amino acids.

The chain recombines TRBV4-3 with TRBJ1-1; D is unclear. Germline values: CDR1 LGHNA, CDR2 YSLEER. Trimming removed 0 bases at V and 1 base at J, with 15 bases between. The CDR3 sequence is 17 residues long. CDR3 region: CASSQDYSPYKNTEAFF. CDR3 nucleotides: TGCGCCAGCAGCCAAGATTATAGTCCTTATAAGAACACTGAAGCTTTCTTT.

The chain is built from TRBV25-1 and TRBJ2-1; no clear D. The V gene's germline CDR1 is MGHDK and CDR2 SYGVNS. There are 13 residues in the CDR3. Trimming removed 4 bases at V and 2 bases at J, with 6 bases between. The CDR3 coding sequence is TGTGCCAGCAGTGTGGGCCCCTACAATGAGCAGTTCTTC. Translated: CASSVGPYNEQFF.